The next 13 T cell receptor beta chains were all read from a single sample in a study of radiotherapy plus CTLA-4 blockade in lung cancer. The method was immunoSEQ multiplex PCR; TCRdb's version includes in-frame clones alone and lacks a portion of them. The profile shows approximately 41,000 clones, roughly 70% of them singletons. The sequenced sample was peripheral blood, obtained from a patient treated with radiotherapy plus ipilimumab. These receptors all stem from a human donor with non-small cell lung cancer who had stable disease on radiotherapy plus ipilimumab.

The chain couples TRBV7-2 to TRBJ2-7; D gene ambiguous. With 5 bases removed from V and 9 bases from J, the gap between germline ends came to 17 bases. The germline V gene encodes CDR1 SGHTA and CDR2 FQGNSA. CDR3 size: 13 residues. CDR3 loop: CASSPRPEVGQYF. The DNA of the CDR3 is TGTGCCAGCAGCCCCCGGCCCGAGGTCGGGCAGTACTTC.

This clone was counted a few times. The chain uses TRBV7-8 and TRBJ2-7, with 8 nucleotides matching TRBD1. V lost 3 bases to trimming and J lost 7 bases; unmatched junction nucleotides: 8. The length of the CDR3 is 14 residues. Looked up from germline, CDR1 is SGHVS and CDR2 is FQNEAQ. As DNA, the CDR3 is TGTGCCAGCAGCTTCCGGACAGGGAGGATGGAGCAGTACTTC. This translates into CASSFRTGRMEQYF. The full variable domain, in which reference TRBV7-8 and TRBJ2-7 provide the parts outside the CDR3, is GAGVSQSPRYKVAKRGQDVALRCDPISGHVSLFWYQQALGQGPEFLTYFQNEAQLDKSGLPSDRFFAERPEGSVSTLKIQRTQQEDSAVYLCASSFRTGRMEQYFGPGTRLTVT.

The genes are TRBV30 and TRBJ1-6; 9 nucleotides align to TRBD1. V gave up 4 bases and J gave up 10 bases; unmatched junction bases: 5. Germline lookup yields CDR1 GTSNPN and CDR2 SVGIG (reference sequence). The CDR3 is made up of 13 amino acids. The chain's CDR3 is CAWMGQGDSPLHF. The CDR3 DNA reads as TGTGCCTGGATGGGACAGGGTGACTCACCCCTCCACTTT. Filled out from reference TRBV30 and TRBJ1-6, the complete variable domain reads SQTIHQWPATLVQPVGSPLSLECTVEGTSNPNLYWYRQAAGRGLQLLFYSVGIGQISSEVPQNLSASRPQDRQFILSSKKLLLSDSGFYLCAWMGQGDSPLHFGNGTRLTVT.

This clone has more than one count but fewer than ten. Here the CDR3 DNA reads TGTGCCAGCAGCCAATCTTGGCAGGGAAACACTGAAGCTTTCTTT. It specifies CASSQSWQGNTEAFF. The chain recombines TRBV16 with TRBJ1-1, with D maybe TRBD1 (5 bases). This CDR3 spans 15 amino acids. With 0 bases removed from V and 2 bases from J, the gap between germline ends came to 10 bases. CDR1 and CDR2 from the germline V gene are KGHSY and FQNENV.

CDR3 sequence reads: CASSQSGPYGYTF. The CDR3 nucleotides are TGCGCCAGCAGTCAATCGGGGCCATATGGCTACACCTTC. The V call is TRBV23-1, the J call TRBJ1-2, with D possibly being TRBD1 (5 bases). TRBV23-1 is an open reading frame whose function is uncertain. V was pared by 0 bases and J by 5 bases, with 7 bases between. This CDR3 region has 13 residues.

The chain links TRBV5-1 to TRBJ2-1, with 11 nucleotides matching TRBD1. Losses at the gene ends were 0 bases for V and 11 bases for J; bases not matched to a gene: 10. The germline gives CDR1 SGHRS, CDR2 YFSETQ. The CDR3 sequence is 16 residues long. CDR3 sequence reads: CASSLAPGQGDRQQFF. CDR3 bases: TGCGCCAGCAGCTTGGCGCCGGGACAGGGGGACCGGCAGCAGTTCTTC.

This chain joins TRBV2 and TRBJ2-7, with 9 nucleotides matching TRBD1. The CDR3 is 12 amino acids. The germline CDR1 and CDR2 sequences are SNHLY and FYNNEI. V lost 9 bases and J lost 4; bases outside the gene matches: 4. Here the CDR3 DNA reads TGTGCCAGGGGACAGGGTAGTTACGAGCAGTACTTC. Protein: CARGQGSYEQYF.

The chain's CDR3 is CASSDRPGGGETQYF. As DNA, the CDR3 is TGTGCCAGCAGCGACAGACCGGGCGGAGGGGAGACCCAGTACTTC. The V gene is TRBV11-2, the J gene TRBJ2-5; D might be TRBD2 (6 bases). The CDR3 extends over 15 amino acids. Germline values: CDR1 SGHAT, CDR2 FQNNGV. V was trimmed by 5 bases and J by 5 bases, leaving 18 bases between them.

The J gene is TRBJ1-3, the V gene TRBV4-1; no clear D. CDR1 and CDR2 (germline): MGHRA, YSYEKL. The V and J ends lost 5 bases and 0 bases respectively, with 11 bases between them. The length of the CDR3 is 15 residues. The CDR3 spells CASSESQYSGNTIYF. CDR3 bases: TGCGCCAGCAGCGAATCACAGTACTCTGGAAACACCATATATTTT.

V usage is TRBV27 and J usage is TRBJ2-3, with 8 bases that match TRBD1. Germline V gives CDR1 MNHEY, CDR2 SMNVEV (reference sequence). The CDR3 is 12 residues long. J gave up 10 bases and V 5 bases, and 5 bases lay outside the gene matches. The CDR3: CASSMGQVAQYF. CDR3 bases: TGTGCCAGCAGTATGGGACAGGTCGCGCAGTATTTT.

This rearrangement joins TRBV2 to TRBJ1-1; 9 bases agree with TRBD1. The CDR3 length is 15 residues. Looked up from germline, CDR1 is SNHLY and CDR2 is FYNNEI. J gave up 4 bases and V 7 bases, and 10 bases lay outside the gene matches. The CDR3 sequence is CASMVTGGFSTEAFF. The DNA of the CDR3 is TGTGCCAGCATGGTGACAGGGGGATTTTCCACTGAAGCTTTCTTT.

The chain recombines TRBV5-1 with TRBJ1-1, with a tentative D call TRBD1 (5 bases). The CDR3 runs 14 residues. Germline lookup yields CDR1 SGHRS and CDR2 YFSETQ. Trimming shortened V by 2 bases and J by 0 bases, and 8 bases separated the two germline ends. The CDR3 loop is CASSLGEMNTEAFF. The CDR3 DNA reads TGCGCCAGCAGCTTAGGGGAAATGAACACTGAAGCTTTCTTT. Drawing the rest from reference TRBV5-1 and TRBJ1-1, the complete variable domain is KAGVTQTPRYLIKTRGQQVTLSCSPISGHRSVSWYQQTPGQGLQFLFEYFSETQRNKGNFPGRFSGRQFSNSRSEMNVSTLELGDSALYLCASSLGEMNTEAFFGQGTRLTVV.

This clone turned up a few times. The chain recombines TRBV18 with TRBJ1-1; no definite D call. Trimming cost V 1 base and J 5 bases, with 5 bases left between them. The CDR3 is 12 amino acids. CDR1 and CDR2 from the germline V gene are KGHSH and LQKENI. CDR3 DNA sequence: TGTGCCAGCTCACCACGGCCTACTGAAGCTTTCTTT. It is translated as CASSPRPTEAFF.